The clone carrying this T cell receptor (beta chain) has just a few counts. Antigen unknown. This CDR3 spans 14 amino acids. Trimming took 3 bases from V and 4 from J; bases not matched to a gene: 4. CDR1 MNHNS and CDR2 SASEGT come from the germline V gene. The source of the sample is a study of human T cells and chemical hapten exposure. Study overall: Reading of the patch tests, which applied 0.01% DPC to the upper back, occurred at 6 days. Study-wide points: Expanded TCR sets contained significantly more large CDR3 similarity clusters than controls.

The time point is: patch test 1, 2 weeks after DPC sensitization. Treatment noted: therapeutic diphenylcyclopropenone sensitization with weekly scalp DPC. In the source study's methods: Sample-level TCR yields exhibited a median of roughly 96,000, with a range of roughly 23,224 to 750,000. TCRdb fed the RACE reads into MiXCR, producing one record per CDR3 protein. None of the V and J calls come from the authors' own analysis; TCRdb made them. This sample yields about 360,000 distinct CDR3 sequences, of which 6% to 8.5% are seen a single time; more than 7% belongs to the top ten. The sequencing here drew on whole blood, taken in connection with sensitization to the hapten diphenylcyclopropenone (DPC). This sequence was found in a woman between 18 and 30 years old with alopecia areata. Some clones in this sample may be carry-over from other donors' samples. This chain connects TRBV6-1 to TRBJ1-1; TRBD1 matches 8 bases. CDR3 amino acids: CASSDRGQSTEAFF. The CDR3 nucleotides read TGTGCCAGCAGTGACAGGGGGCAGAGCACTGAAGCTTTCTTT.